The 24 T cell receptor beta chains in this list originate from one sample, sequenced in a study of T cell responses to AZD1222 COVID-19 vaccine (TCRdb year 2021). The library was obtained by the immunoSEQ multiplex PCR assay. Imported from immuneACCESS, the table was reduced by TCRdb to in-frame sequences with V and J called. These copies leave out some clones; in studies compared against another copy, an unresolved V gene accounts for under half, and the cause of the remainder is not known. The sample table lists 200,000 or so clones, approximately 93% of them with a count of one. The top ten clonotypes cover 1% of the sample. The time point label corresponds to: about 28 days (+/-7) after the second vaccine dose. The specimen comprised peripheral blood, sampled 28 days after the second AZD1222 dose. The receptors come from an adult who received the AZD1222 COVID-19 vaccine.

The rearrangement links TRBV5-1 to TRBJ1-3; D gene uncertain. V gave up 4 bases and J gave up 0 bases, with 11 bases separating them. CDR1 is SGHRS and CDR2 is YFSETQ in the germline V gene. The CDR3 totals 15 residues. The CDR3 DNA follows: TGCGCCAGCAGCCCTGGGGTGGCCTCTGGAAACACCATATATTTT. Translation gives CASSPGVASGNTIYF.

V and J are TRBV9 and TRBJ2-5, with D maybe TRBD1 (5 bases). V lost 3 bases and J lost 5, with 14 bases in between. From germline, CDR1 is SGDLS and CDR2 YYNGEE. The CDR3 is 14 residues long. The CDR3 DNA reads as TGTGCCAGCAGCGAGGGGCCCGGGCTGGAGACCCAGTACTTC. Translated: CASSEGPGLETQYF.

The table lists this clone with a count of one. This chain connects TRBV19 to TRBJ1-1; 8 bases map to TRBD1. V dropped 7 bases and J dropped 7; count of bases not matched to a gene: 14. Germline V gene lookup returns CDR1 LNHDA and CDR2 SQIVND (reference sequence). The CDR3 has 15 amino acids. The CDR3 region has the DNA TGTGCCAGTACCGATCCGGGACAGGTGAGAGATGAAGCTTTCTTT. As protein: CASTDPGQVRDEAFF.

CDR3 nucleotides: TGTGCCAGCAGTGAACTGGGGGTTACCGGGGAGCTGTTTTTT. It specifies CASSELGVTGELFF. This chain links TRBV2 with TRBJ2-2; perhaps D is TRBD1 or TRBD2 (5 bases each). V lost 2 bases and J lost 5, with 9 bases in between. CDR3 length: 14 amino acids. CDR1 is SNHLY, CDR2 FYNNEI, per germline.

V gene TRBV28 combines with J gene TRBJ1-1; 11 positions agree with TRBD1. CDR3 length: 15 residues. Germline CDR1 is MDHEN and CDR2 is SYDVKM. With 2 bases clipped from V and 5 bases from J, the junction kept 4 bases outside the gene matches. The CDR3 sequence: CASSLRGTGGTEAFF. The CDR3 DNA follows: TGTGCCAGCAGTTTAAGGGGGACAGGGGGAACTGAAGCTTTCTTT.

The genes are TRBV10-1 and TRBJ2-7; D tentatively reads TRBD1 or TRBD2 (5 bases each). V was shortened by 3 bases and J by 4 bases, with 13 bases between the two germline ends. The length of the CDR3 is 14 residues. Germline lookup yields CDR1 WNHNN and CDR2 SYGVQD (reference sequence). Here the CDR3 reads CASSEGTLLYEQYF. Here the CDR3 DNA reads TGCGCCAGCAGTGAAGGGACCCTACTTTACGAGCAGTACTTC.

The rearrangement uses TRBV4-3 and TRBJ1-1; D ambiguous. Trimming removed 1 base from V and 1 base from J, with 10 bases in between. Germline V lookup: CDR1 LGHNA, CDR2 YSLEER. The CDR3 length is 15 residues. CDR3 loop: CASSQAWDPNTEAFF. The DNA for the CDR3 is TGCGCCAGCAGCCAAGCATGGGATCCGAACACTGAAGCTTTCTTT.

This clone was seen once. The V call is TRBV27, the J call TRBJ1-1; D is unclear. The germline gives CDR1 MNHEY, CDR2 SMNVEV (reference sequence). This CDR3 is built from 14 residues. With 2 bases removed from V and 3 bases from J, the gap between germline ends came to 10 bases. Here the CDR3 DNA reads TGTGCCAGCAGTTTAGTAGGCCCGGACACTGAAGCTTTCTTT. Translation: CASSLVGPDTEAFF.

The rearrangement joins TRBV9 to TRBJ1-4, with D hard to call. Germline V gives CDR1 SGDLS, CDR2 YYNGEE. This CDR3 has 14 amino acids. V lost 1 base and J lost 0, with 4 bases in between. The CDR3 protein is CASSVRPTNEKLFF. In nucleotides, the CDR3 is TGTGCCAGCAGCGTACGTCCAACTAATGAAAAACTGTTTTTT.

The chain uses TRBV9 and TRBJ2-7, with 9 bases identical to TRBD1. This CDR3 is built from 15 residues. Germline lookup yields CDR1 SGDLS and CDR2 YYNGEE. J lost 2 bases, V lost 4 bases, and 7 bases had no gene match. CDR3 in DNA: TGTGCCAGCAGCCAGGGACAGGGCAAGACCTACGAGCAGTACTTC. This codes for CASSQGQGKTYEQYF.

CDR3 sequence: CASSDSGRASQPQHF. The CDR3 DNA is TGTGCCAGCAGTGACTCGGGCAGGGCAAGTCAGCCCCAGCATTTT. The J gene is TRBJ1-5, the V gene TRBV6-4; tentative D call: TRBD1 (5 bases). CDR1 and CDR2 (germline): MRHNA, SNTAGT. Trimming removed 0 bases at V and 6 bases at J, with 12 bases between. The CDR3 is 15 amino acids.

The V call is TRBV10-3, the J call TRBJ1-5, with a possible D match to TRBD1 (6 bases). The germline V and J ends were trimmed by 6 bases and 2 bases, with 17 bases remaining between them. Germline assignment: CDR1 ENHRY and CDR2 SYGVKD. The CDR3 contains 16 residues. Here the CDR3 reads CAISQQGGGGNQPQHF. The DNA for the CDR3 is TGTGCCATCAGCCAACAGGGTGGAGGAGGCAATCAGCCCCAGCATTTT.

A single count supports this clone. The chain combines TRBV11-2 with TRBJ2-7; D is uncertain. This CDR3 spans 14 amino acids. Germline loops: CDR1 SGHAT, CDR2 FQNNGV. Trimming took 3 bases from V and 3 from J, leaving 12 bases between them. This CDR3 reads CASSLAGVYYEQYF. The DNA for the CDR3 is TGTGCCAGCAGCTTGGCAGGCGTTTACTACGAGCAGTACTTC.

This chain connects TRBV9 to TRBJ1-5; no definite D call. This CDR3 is built from 16 residues. Germline assignment: CDR1 SGDLS and CDR2 YYNGEE. Between the trimmed V and J ends, which lost 0 bases and 4 bases, there was a span of 14 bases. For the CDR3, the DNA is TGTGCCAGCAGCGTAGTCCGGGTGAAGGATAATCAGCCCCAGCATTTT. It translates to CASSVVRVKDNQPQHF.

The chain links TRBV9 to TRBJ2-7; 10 nucleotides align to TRBD2. The trim removed 0 bases at V and 3 bases at J, leaving 3 bases unmatched. The CDR3 sequence is 15 residues long. Germline V CDR1 and CDR2: SGDLS, YYNGEE. The CDR3 region has the DNA TGTGCCAGCAGCGTAGCTAGCGGGGGACACTACGAGCAGTACTTC. The encoded protein is CASSVASGGHYEQYF.

The chain carries TRBV3-1 (or the pseudogene TRBV3-2) and TRBJ2-2; TRBD1 might be the D (5 bases). The CDR3 covers 15 residues. Trimming cost V 5 bases and J 0 bases, with 10 bases left between them. Looked up from germline, CDR1 is LGHDT and CDR2 is YNNKEL (reference sequence). This chain's CDR3 is CASSYRTPNTGELFF. CDR3 DNA sequence: TGTGCCAGCAGCTACCGGACACCGAACACCGGGGAGCTGTTTTTT.

The J gene is TRBJ1-1, the V gene TRBV5-1; 7 bases fit TRBD1. The V gene's germline CDR1 is SGHRS and CDR2 YFSETQ. The CDR3 is 16 amino acids. The J segment lost 2 bases and the V segment lost 3 bases, leaving 10 bases of the junction unmatched. CDR3: CASSSTGNALNTEAFF. CDR3 in DNA: TGCGCCAGCAGCTCGACAGGGAACGCCCTAAACACTGAAGCTTTCTTT.

This sequence joins TRBV5-4 and TRBJ1-3; TRBD1 matches 8 bases. Trimming cost V 1 base and J 3 bases; bases outside gene matches: 3. The CDR3 length is 15 residues. Per germline, CDR1 SGHNT and CDR2 YYREEE (reference sequence). The CDR3: CASSLIQGDGNTIYF. Written as DNA, the CDR3 is TGTGCCAGCAGCTTGATACAGGGGGATGGAAACACCATATATTTT.

This chain uses TRBV3-1 (or the pseudogene TRBV3-2) with TRBJ1-2; D ambiguous. The V and J ends lost 5 bases and 8 bases respectively, with 15 bases between them. In germline, CDR1 is LGHDT, CDR2 YNNKEL (reference sequence). The CDR3 spans 13 residues. DNA of the CDR3: TGTGCCAGCAGCTCCGGGATAACAAGGGGCTACACCTTC. Translated, it gives CASSSGITRGYTF.

The gene calls are TRBV6-2 or TRBV6-3 and TRBJ2-3; 8 bases match TRBD1. V gave up 2 bases and J gave up 5 bases; unmatched junction bases: 6. The germline V gene encodes CDR1 MNHEY and CDR2 SVGEGT. The CDR3 has 15 residues. Written as DNA, the CDR3 is TGTGCCAGCAGTTACGAGCAGGGGGCTAAAGATACGCAGTATTTT. Protein: CASSYEQGAKDTQYF.

The rearrangement links TRBV13 to TRBJ2-5; 14 bases align to TRBD2. The CDR3 loop spans 16 amino acids. CDR1 is PRHDT and CDR2 is FYEKMQ in the germline V gene (reference sequence). The ends lost 5 bases at V and 5 bases at J; junction bases unmatched: 7. The CDR3 DNA reads TGTGCCAGCAGCCCAAGGACTAGCGGGGGGCGTGAGACCCAGTACTTC. Translation: CASSPRTSGGRETQYF.

The gene calls are TRBV18 and TRBJ1-1, with D possibly being TRBD1 (6 bases). Trimming left V 3 bases short and J 6 bases short, with 14 bases between. From germline, CDR1 is KGHSH and CDR2 LQKENI. This CDR3 spans 14 amino acids. The CDR3 nucleotides are TGTGCCAGCTCACCCCAGGGAGGGGGGGCTGAAGCTTTCTTT. This translates into CASSPQGGGAEAFF.

The chain couples TRBV5-1 to TRBJ1-1; tentatively, D is TRBD1 (6 bases). Deletions cut 4 bases from V and 1 base from J, with 26 bases between. This CDR3 region has 19 residues. Germline V gene data show CDR1 as SGHRS and CDR2 as YFSETQ. The CDR3 DNA reads TGCGCCAGCAGCGCCTCCACCCATGGGGGGGCTCTTTCGAACACTGAAGCTTTCTTT. Protein product: CASSASTHGGALSNTEAFF. Complete variable domain (other parts from reference TRBV5-1 and TRBJ1-1): KAGVTQTPRYLIKTRGQQVTLSCSPISGHRSVSWYQQTPGQGLQFLFEYFSETQRNKGNFPGRFSGRQFSNSRSEMNVSTLELGDSALYLCASSASTHGGALSNTEAFFGQGTRLTVV.

CDR3 amino acids: CASSLRTGTTNQPQHF. The CDR3 bases are TGTGCCAGCAGTTTACGCACCGGGACAACAAATCAGCCCCAGCATTTT. The V and J genes are TRBV28 and TRBJ1-5; weak D call: TRBD1 (6 bases). Germline CDR1 MDHEN, CDR2 SYDVKM. Deletions cut 2 bases from V and 4 bases from J, with 15 bases between. The CDR3 is made up of 16 amino acids.